The 14 T cell receptor beta chains in this list originate from one sample, sequenced in a study of response to subunit inactivated influenza vaccine. TCRdb itself ran the RT-PCR reads through MiXCR, one entry per CDR3 protein. The profile shows 600,000 to 850,000 distinct CDR3 sequences, less than 15% of them singletons. The sample consisted of PBMCs from blood, taken 14 days before vaccination. The receptors were gathered from a man in his forties or fifties who received an inactivated influenza vaccine.

This clonotype was recorded a few times. The chain recombines TRBV11-2 with TRBJ2-3; 9 bases are shared with TRBD1. Per the germline V gene, CDR1 is SGHAT and CDR2 is FQNNGV. This CDR3 has 16 residues. V gave up 5 bases and J gave up 2 bases; unmatched junction bases: 8. The CDR3 DNA sequence: TGTGCCAGCAGCCAGACGACAGGGGGTCTCACAGATACGCAGTATTTT. Its translation: CASSQTTGGLTDTQYF.

The V and J genes are TRBV20-1 and TRBJ2-7; D unclear. Germline values: CDR1 DFQATT, CDR2 SNEGSKA (reference sequence). V was cut by 3 bases and J by 3 bases, with 9 bases left in between. The length of the CDR3 is 12 residues. The CDR3 reads CSASESGYEQYF. The CDR3 coding sequence is TGCAGTGCTAGTGAGTCAGGCTACGAGCAGTACTTC.

This clonotype was seen only a few times. V is TRBV24-1 and J is TRBJ2-1; D gene unclear. This CDR3 has 17 residues. Trimming took 3 bases from V and 0 from J, leaving 14 bases between them. Germline V CDR1 and CDR2: KGHDR, SFDVKD. The CDR3 DNA reads as TGTGCCACCAGTGATCCAAATGCAGGTAGCTCCTACAATGAGCAGTTCTTC. Residues: CATSDPNAGSSYNEQFF.

V gene TRBV6-1 combines with J gene TRBJ2-2; TRBD1 matches 7 bases. CDR1 MNHNS and CDR2 SASEGT come from the germline V gene. The V gene end was trimmed by 6 bases and the J gene end by 1 base; junction bases not matched to a gene: 5. There are 15 residues in the CDR3. CDR3 coding DNA: TGTGCCAGCAGGCCGGGACAGAAGAACACCGGGGAGCTGTTTTTT. It codes for CASRPGQKNTGELFF.

This clonotype showed up just a few times. The V gene is TRBV11-2, the J gene TRBJ2-3, with a possible D match to TRBD2 (6 bases). The V gene's germline CDR1 is SGHAT and CDR2 FQNNGV. Trimming stripped 6 bases from V and 5 bases from J, with 12 bases between. The CDR3 runs to 13 residues. The CDR3 DNA reads TGTGCCAGCAGGGGGGGTAGCGTAGATACGCAGTATTTT. Translation gives CASRGGSVDTQYF. The full variable domain, rest sourced from reference TRBV11-2 and TRBJ2-3, is EAGVAQSPRYKIIEKRQSVAFWCNPISGHATLYWYQQILGQGPKLLIQFQNNGVVDDSQLPKDRFSAERLKGVDSTLKIQPAKLEDSAVYLCASRGGSVDTQYFGPGTRLTVL.

In this sample, this clonotype turned up a few times. The CDR3 carries no conserved terminal phenylalanine or tryptophan, so it likely arises from a read error. Because the CDR3's place on the DNA is in doubt, the DNA is left out and the CDR3 is given as listed by TCRdb. CDR3 protein: CASSLGIRPVL. This chain uses TRBV7-9 with TRBJ2-3; the DNA was not compared with TRBD1, the D call given in the table. Termini included, the CDR3 measures 11 amino acids. Looked up from germline, CDR1 is SEHNR and CDR2 is FQNEAQ (reference sequence).

This clonotype came up a few times. This chain connects TRBV12-3 or TRBV12-4 to TRBJ2-3, with 9 nucleotides matching TRBD2. With 6 bases clipped from V and 1 base from J, the junction kept 5 bases outside the gene matches. The CDR3 extends over 15 amino acids. CDR3 amino acids: CASRIAGAGTDTQYF. The CDR3 DNA sequence: TGTGCCAGCAGGATAGCGGGAGCAGGCACAGATACGCAGTATTTT.

The rearrangement links TRBV5-6 to TRBJ2-7; maybe TRBD1 (6 bases). V shed 6 bases and J shed 2 bases, with 15 bases lying between them. Germline V CDR1 and CDR2: SGHDT, YYEEEE. The CDR3 extends over 14 amino acids. The CDR3 DNA follows: TGTGCCAGCACCGAAGGGGGACAACCCTACGAGCAGTACTTC. Protein sequence: CASTEGGQPYEQYF.

This clonotype came up a few times. The genes are TRBV28 and TRBJ2-7, with TRBD1 matching 8 bases. V dropped 3 bases and J dropped 7; count of bases not matched to a gene: 8. Germline-derived CDR1 and CDR2 are MDHEN and SYDVKM. This CDR3 region has 14 residues. The CDR3 sequence is CASSFPQGASEQYF. DNA for the CDR3: TGTGCCAGCAGTTTTCCGCAGGGGGCTAGTGAGCAGTACTTC.

This clonotype was counted a few times. The chain combines TRBV5-6 with TRBJ2-1; D is unclear. Trimming took 4 bases from V and 4 from J, leaving 15 bases between them. The length of the CDR3 is 15 residues. In germline, CDR1 is SGHDT, CDR2 YYEEEE. CDR3 coding DNA: TGTGCCAGCAGCCAAGCCCCTGAAAATTACAATGAGCAGTTCTTC. It encodes CASSQAPENYNEQFF.

The chain couples TRBV6-1 to TRBJ2-2, with a weak D call TRBD1 (5 bases). V lost 8 bases, J lost 0 bases, and 13 bases lay in between. The germline CDR1 and CDR2 sequences are MNHNS and SASEGT. The CDR3 is 15 amino acids. The CDR3 DNA reads TGTGCCAGCGGTGTAGCACAGGCGAACACCGGGGAGCTGTTTTTT. Its translation is CASGVAQANTGELFF.

This clonotype appeared a few times. This chain joins TRBV4-1 and TRBJ2-2; D not resolved. The CDR3 is made up of 16 amino acids. The V and J ends lost 0 bases and 4 bases respectively, with 12 bases between them. The V gene's germline CDR1 is MGHRA and CDR2 YSYEKL. The CDR3 is CASSQEQSRVTGELFF. CDR3 sequence (DNA): TGCGCCAGCAGCCAAGAACAGAGTCGAGTCACCGGGGAGCTGTTTTTT.

This clonotype has just a few counts. The V call is TRBV20-1, the J call TRBJ2-7; D may match TRBD1 or TRBD2 (6 bases each). CDR1 and CDR2 (germline): DFQATT, SNEGSKA (reference sequence). Trimming took 7 bases from V and 0 from J, leaving 22 bases between them. The CDR3 length is 16 residues. The CDR3 coding sequence is TGCAGTGTGGAGGGTGGGCCGACAGGAAGCTCCTACGAGCAGTACTTC. It is translated as CSVEGGPTGSSYEQYF.

This clonotype has at least ten counts. The CDR3 coding sequence is TGTGCCAGCAGGCCGGAGGCCTTGGAGCAGTTCTTC. Protein product: CASRPEALEQFF. The rearrangement uses TRBV28 and TRBJ2-1; a weak D match, TRBD2 (5 bases). The CDR3 sequence is 12 residues long. Germline CDR1 and CDR2: MDHEN and SYDVKM. The V end lost 6 bases, the J end lost 10 bases, and 13 bases lay between the germline ends. Combining the CDR3 with reference TRBV28 and TRBJ2-1 gives the whole variable domain DVKVTQSSRYLVKRTGEKVFLECVQDMDHENMFWYRQDPGLGLRLIYFSYDVKMKEKGDIPEGYSVSREKKERFSLILESASTNQTSMYLCASRPEALEQFFGPGTRLTVL.